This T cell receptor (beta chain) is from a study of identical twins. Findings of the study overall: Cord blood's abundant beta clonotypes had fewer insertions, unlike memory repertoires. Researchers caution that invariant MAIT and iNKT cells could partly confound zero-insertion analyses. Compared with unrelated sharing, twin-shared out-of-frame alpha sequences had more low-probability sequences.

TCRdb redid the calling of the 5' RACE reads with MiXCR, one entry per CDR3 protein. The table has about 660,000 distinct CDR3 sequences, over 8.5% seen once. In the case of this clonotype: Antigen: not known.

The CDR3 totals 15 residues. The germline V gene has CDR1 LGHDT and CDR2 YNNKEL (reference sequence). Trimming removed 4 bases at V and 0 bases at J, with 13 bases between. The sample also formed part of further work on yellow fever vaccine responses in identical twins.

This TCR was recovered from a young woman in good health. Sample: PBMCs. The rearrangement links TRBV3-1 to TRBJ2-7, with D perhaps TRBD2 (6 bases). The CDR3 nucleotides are TGTGCCAGCAGCCCCAGCCTAGCGACCTCCTACGAGCAGTACTTC. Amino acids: CASSPSLATSYEQYF.